Each of the 28 T cell receptor beta chains below was sequenced from the same sample in a study of cytomegalovirus exposure and HLA in healthy donors (dated by TCRdb to 2017 to 2019). Library generation was performed with the immunoSEQ multiplex PCR assay. For the multiplex PCR, a mixture combining 60 forward primers for TCR Vbeta segments and 13 reverse primers for TCR Jbeta segments was used. The source is immuneACCESS, and TCRdb retained only in-frame sequences with V and J called. Part of the clones is not carried over; for the studies checked, unresolved V genes explain less than half of this, and the remainder is unexplained. This sample has about 270,000 clones in its table, and about 75% of those were observed once. The ten largest clones take up around 2.3% of the sample. Sequencing was performed on PBMCs. The receptors originated from a female donor in good health and CMV-seronegative.

The rearrangement joins TRBV5-4 to TRBJ2-7, with D possibly TRBD2 on 5 matching bases. The CDR3 runs to 15 residues. Looked up from germline, CDR1 is SGHNT and CDR2 is YYREEE (reference sequence). With 2 bases removed from V and 2 bases from J, the gap between germline ends came to 14 bases. CDR3 in amino acids: CASSFPGSGAYEQYF. In DNA form, the CDR3 reads TGTGCCAGCAGCTTTCCCGGATCCGGGGCCTACGAGCAGTACTTC.

Concerning this clone itself: Other DNA sequences of this sample code for an identical CDR3. The chain links TRBV5-1 to TRBJ1-5; TRBD1 matches 7 bases. The CDR3 covers 15 residues. Germline V CDR1 and CDR2: SGHRS, YFSETQ. V trimming: 0 bases; J trimming: 0 bases; junction bases outside the gene matches: 0. CDR3 nucleotides: TGCGCCAGCAGCTTGGACAGGGGTAGCAATCAGCCCCAGCATTTT. It codes for CASSLDRGSNQPQHF.

The chain employs TRBV12-5 and TRBJ1-2; 9 nucleotides agree with TRBD1. V lost 6 bases to trimming and J lost 3 bases; unmatched junction nucleotides: 5. The germline V gene encodes CDR1 LGHNT and CDR2 FRNRAP. The CDR3 has 14 residues. The CDR3 DNA sequence: TGTGCTAGTGGCTTACGACAGGGGGACTATGGCTACACCTTC. Encoded protein: CASGLRQGDYGYTF.

V is TRBV6-1 and J is TRBJ2-7; the D gene is possibly TRBD2 (6 bases). CDR1 and CDR2 (germline): MNHNS, SASEGT. The CDR3 loop spans 15 amino acids. Trimming cost V 4 bases and J 4 bases, with 17 bases left between them. The CDR3 protein is CASSADSGVRYEQYF. The CDR3 bases are TGTGCCAGCAGTGCAGATTCGGGAGTTAGGTACGAGCAGTACTTC.

The V call is TRBV7-9, the J call TRBJ1-4; 11 bases line up with TRBD1. After removal of 3 bases from V and 13 bases from J, the junction contained 7 bases not matched to a gene. This CDR3 region has 14 residues. The germline V gene encodes CDR1 SEHNR and CDR2 FQNEAQ (reference sequence). The CDR3 DNA reads as TGTGCCAGCAGCTTTGGACAGGGGGCTCCGTCACTGTTTTTT. Its translation: CASSFGQGAPSLFF. Full variable domain (rest looked up from reference TRBV7-9 and TRBJ1-4): DTGVSQNPRHKITKRGQNVTFRCDPISEHNRLYWYRQTLGQGPEFLTYFQNEAQLEKSRLLSDRFSAERPKGSFSTLEIQRTEQGDSAMYLCASSFGQGAPSLFFGSGTQLSVL.

This chain uses TRBV7-9 with TRBJ2-7; D is perhaps TRBD1 (6 bases). CDR3 length: 14 residues. Trimming removed 5 bases from V and 2 bases from J, with 13 bases in between. In germline, CDR1 is SEHNR, CDR2 FQNEAQ (reference sequence). The CDR3 is CASSISGDPYEQYF. DNA for the CDR3: TGTGCCAGCAGCATATCAGGGGATCCCTACGAGCAGTACTTC.

This clone was detected once. DNA of the CDR3: TGTGCCAGCAGTTCGGGGACAGGGGTCCCCTACAATGAGCAGTTCTTC. Protein product: CASSSGTGVPYNEQFF. The chain is built from TRBV6-5 and TRBJ2-1, with TRBD1 matching 10 bases. This CDR3 has 16 residues. Germline V CDR1 and CDR2: MNHEY, SVGAGI. V dropped 4 bases and J dropped 2; count of bases not matched to a gene: 5.

This chain joins TRBV6-5 and TRBJ2-5, with D perhaps matching TRBD1 (5 bases). V shed 2 bases and J shed 5 bases, with 18 bases lying between them. Germline CDR1 and CDR2: MNHEY and SVGAGI. This CDR3 contains 16 residues. CDR3 DNA sequence: TGTGCCAGCAGTTACGGCAGGGATCATAAGAGGGAGACCCAGTACTTC. It yields the protein CASSYGRDHKRETQYF.

This rearrangement joins TRBV7-9 to TRBJ2-5; no firm D call. Germline CDR1 is SEHNR and CDR2 is FQNEAQ (reference sequence). V gave up 0 bases and J gave up 7 bases, with 9 bases separating them. The CDR3 is 13 amino acids. CDR3 nucleotides: TGTGCCAGCAGCTTAGCTGATACGGGGACCCAGTACTTC. It specifies CASSLADTGTQYF.

This clone occurred a few times. The genes are TRBV6-1 and TRBJ1-1, with D uncertain. CDR1 and CDR2 from the germline V gene are MNHNS and SASEGT. V was shortened by 2 bases and J by 1 base, with 5 bases between the two germline ends. The CDR3 is made up of 13 amino acids. This chain's CDR3 is CASSELWNTEAFF. The DNA of the CDR3 is TGTGCCAGCAGTGAACTTTGGAACACTGAAGCTTTCTTT.

This clone showed up just a few times. The chain recombines TRBV5-4 with TRBJ2-1; TRBD1 matches 7 bases. Germline V gives CDR1 SGHNT, CDR2 YYREEE (reference sequence). The CDR3 is 13 residues long. The V segment lost 7 bases and the J segment 5 bases; nucleotides outside the gene matches: 6. CDR3 residues: CASRRDSHNEQFF. Here the CDR3 DNA reads TGTGCCAGCCGCCGGGACAGTCACAATGAGCAGTTCTTC.

This clone was seen a few times. CDR3 sequence (DNA): TGTGCCAGCTCACCAAAGGAGCAGCCCCAGCATTTT. Amino acids: CASSPKEQPQHF. The chain recombines TRBV18 with TRBJ1-5; D is uncertain. V gave up 2 bases and J gave up 7 bases, with 6 bases separating them. This CDR3 region has 12 residues. The germline CDR1 and CDR2 sequences are KGHSH and LQKENI.

The chain joins TRBV29-1 to TRBJ2-5; TRBD1 matches 9 bases. The end of the DNA fits TRBJ2-7 better, so the J call may be wrong. Germline CDR1 is SQVTM and CDR2 is ANQGSEA. CDR3 size: 16 residues. CDR3 sequence: CSVRQGGSHSSYEQYF. The CDR3 nucleotides read TGCAGCGTTAGACAGGGGGGGTCACATAGCTCCTACGAGCAGTACTTC.

V gene TRBV19 combines with J gene TRBJ2-1; perhaps TRBD2 as D (5 bases). Germline V CDR1 and CDR2: LNHDA, SQIVND (reference sequence). The V end lost 0 bases, the J end lost 9 bases, and 9 bases lay between the germline ends. The CDR3 extends over 13 amino acids. Written as DNA, the CDR3 is TGTGCCAGTAGTATAGATAGGGCGGGTGAGCAGTTCTTC. The encoded protein is CASSIDRAGEQFF.

The J gene is TRBJ2-5, the V gene TRBV5-6, with 8 bases identical to TRBD1. The CDR3 has 15 residues. Trimming at V came to 2 bases and at J to 0 bases, leaving 3 bases not matched to a gene. Germline lookup yields CDR1 SGHDT and CDR2 YYEEEE. CDR3 region: CASSFTGGYQETQYF. The CDR3 bases are TGTGCCAGCAGCTTCACAGGGGGGTACCAAGAGACCCAGTACTTC. Supplemented by reference TRBV5-6 and TRBJ2-5, the full variable domain reads DAGVTQSPTHLIKTRGQQVTLRCSPKSGHDTVSWYQQALGQGPQFIFQYYEEEERQRGNFPDRFSGHQFPNYSSELNVNALLLGDSALYLCASSFTGGYQETQYFGPGTRLLVL.

The J gene is TRBJ2-3, the V gene TRBV7-6, with TRBD2 as a possible D gene (6 bases). Trimming took off 5 bases at V and 2 bases at J, with 14 bases between the two ends. The CDR3 consists of 15 residues. CDR1 is SGHVS, CDR2 FNYEAQ, per germline. The CDR3 region is CASSLAPSDTDTQYF. The DNA for the CDR3 is TGTGCCAGCAGCCTGGCCCCTAGCGACACAGATACGCAGTATTTT.

The chain employs TRBV28 and TRBJ2-7; TRBD1 matches 12 bases. Germline CDR1 reads MDHEN; CDR2 reads SYDVKM. Germline trimming cut 4 bases from V and 2 bases from J; bases unmatched to any gene: 9. This CDR3 is built from 17 residues. CDR3 region: CASSSPGQGARPYEQYF. Written as DNA, the CDR3 is TGTGCCAGCAGTTCTCCGGGACAGGGGGCTCGGCCCTACGAGCAGTACTTC.

The V gene is TRBV28, the J gene TRBJ1-2; 9 positions agree with TRBD1. CDR3 length: 16 amino acids. The ends lost 1 base at V and 6 bases at J; junction bases unmatched: 9. Germline V gene sequence: CDR1 MDHEN, CDR2 SYDVKM. The CDR3 DNA sequence: TGTGCCAGCAGTTTATACGACAGGGGGTCCTCGAATGGCTACACCTTC. Protein sequence: CASSLYDRGSSNGYTF.

This sequence joins TRBV19 and TRBJ2-3; D ambiguous. CDR3 length equals 14 residues. From germline, CDR1 is LNHDA and CDR2 SQIVND (reference sequence). The V and J ends lost 4 bases and 2 bases respectively, with 10 bases between them. The DNA of the CDR3 is TGTGCCAGTAGTACCCGACTGTTCACAGATACGCAGTATTTT. Amino acid sequence: CASSTRLFTDTQYF.

This clone was picked up one time. J is TRBJ1-2 and V is TRBV28; 9 positions agree with TRBD1. Germline V gene data show CDR1 as MDHEN and CDR2 as SYDVKM. This CDR3 region has 16 residues. J lost 5 bases, V lost 6 bases, and 13 bases had no gene match. The CDR3 DNA follows: TGTGCCAGCAGGGATTCAGGGACAGGGAGGGAATATGGCTACACCTTC. It translates to CASRDSGTGREYGYTF.

CDR3 sequence: CASSSDRSYGYTF. The CDR3 DNA is TGTGCCAGCAGTTCGGACAGGTCCTATGGCTACACCTTC. The V and J genes are TRBV27 and TRBJ1-2, with 7 bases aligning to TRBD1. With 4 bases clipped from V and 4 bases from J, the junction kept 3 bases outside the gene matches. This CDR3 contains 13 residues. Germline-derived CDR1 and CDR2 are MNHEY and SMNVEV (reference sequence).

J is TRBJ2-5 and V is TRBV6-5, with D possibly matching TRBD2 (5 bases). The CDR3 loop spans 11 amino acids. From germline, CDR1 is MNHEY and CDR2 SVGAGI. V was shortened by 2 bases and J by 11 bases, with 9 bases between the two germline ends. The CDR3 reads CASSYGGEQYF. For the CDR3, the DNA is TGTGCCAGCAGTTACGGTGGGGAGCAGTACTTC.

The chain couples TRBV10-1 to TRBJ2-2, with 7 bases identical to TRBD2. J gave up 2 bases and V 0 bases, and 9 bases lay outside the gene matches. The CDR3 runs to 18 residues. Germline V lookup: CDR1 WNHNN, CDR2 SYGVQD (reference sequence). The CDR3 DNA is TGCGCCAGCAGTGAGTCTACTAGCGTAACCTTTAACACCGGGGAGCTGTTTTTT. This codes for CASSESTSVTFNTGELFF.

The rearrangement uses TRBV7-8 and TRBJ2-5, with TRBD2 identical over 13 bases. The J call may not be correct, given that the DNA end is closer to TRBJ2-7. The CDR3 has 17 amino acids. Germline CDR1 SGHVS, CDR2 FQNEAQ. The CDR3 sequence: CASSLGLAGGRGYEQYF. DNA of the CDR3: TGTGCCAGCAGCTTAGGACTAGCGGGAGGTAGGGGCTACGAGCAGTACTTC.

This clone was seen only a few times. The chain recombines TRBV7-2 with TRBJ1-1; the D gene is possibly TRBD1 (5 bases). CDR3 size: 13 residues. The V end lost 5 bases, the J end lost 5 bases, and 12 bases lay between the germline ends. Germline-derived CDR1 and CDR2 are SGHTA and FQGNSA. This CDR3 reads CASSPGGWTEAFF. In DNA, the CDR3 is TGTGCCAGCAGCCCGGGGGGATGGACTGAAGCTTTCTTT.

This rearrangement joins TRBV18 to TRBJ1-2; the match to TRBD1 covers 7 bases. Losses at the gene ends were 4 bases for V and 4 bases for J; bases not matched to a gene: 3. CDR3 size: 13 residues. Per germline, CDR1 KGHSH and CDR2 LQKENI. The CDR3 nucleotides are TGTGCCAGCTCACTGGGACAGCTCTATGGCTACACCTTC. This codes for CASSLGQLYGYTF.

This chain links TRBV6-5 with TRBJ1-2, with D uncertain. V lost 5 bases and J 4 bases, leaving 14 bases between the germline ends. Per the germline V gene, CDR1 is MNHEY and CDR2 is SVGAGI. The CDR3 has 14 residues. The CDR3 reads CASSVMRESYGYTF. The CDR3 DNA reads TGTGCCAGCAGTGTGATGAGGGAGAGCTATGGCTACACCTTC.

The chain uses TRBV5-1 and TRBJ2-1; 10 nucleotides agree with TRBD1. The germline V gene encodes CDR1 SGHRS and CDR2 YFSETQ. V shed 3 bases and J 6 bases; nucleotides not matched to a gene: 6. The CDR3 runs to 15 residues. The CDR3 bases are TGCGCCAGCAGCTGGGACAGGGGCGTCTTCAATGAGCAGTTCTTC. Its translation: CASSWDRGVFNEQFF.